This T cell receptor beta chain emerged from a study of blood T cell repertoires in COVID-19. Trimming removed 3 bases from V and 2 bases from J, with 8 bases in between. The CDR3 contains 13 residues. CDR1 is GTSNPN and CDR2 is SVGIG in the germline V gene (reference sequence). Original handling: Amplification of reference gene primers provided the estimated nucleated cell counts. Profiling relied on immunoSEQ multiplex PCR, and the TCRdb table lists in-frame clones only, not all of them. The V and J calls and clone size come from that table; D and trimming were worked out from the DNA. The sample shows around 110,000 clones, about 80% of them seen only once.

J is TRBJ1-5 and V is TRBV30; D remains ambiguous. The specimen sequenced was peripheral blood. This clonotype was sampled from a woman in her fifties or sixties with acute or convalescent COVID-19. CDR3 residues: CAWRVGGNQPQHF. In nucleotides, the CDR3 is TGTGCCTGGAGGGTCGGTGGCAATCAGCCCCAGCATTTT.